The 24 T cell receptor beta chains below come from one sample, sequenced in a study of T cell clones after liver transplantation. Produced via immunoSEQ multiplex PCR; TCRdb's table is partial and in-frame only. The table includes 25,000 to 35,000 clones, 90% to 95% detected once. This material consisted of CD8+ T cells from blood, taken 12 months after liver transplant. These receptors came from a human patient who received a liver transplant. Some T cells may have originated in the graft donor.

The chain couples TRBV21-1 to TRBJ2-3; the table's TRBD2 call for D was not verified on the DNA. TRBV21-1 is recorded as a pseudogene. This CDR3 is 14 amino acids long. The CDR3 DNA reads as TGTGCCAGCAGCAATGTACTACTCACAGATACGCAGTATTTT. Translated, it gives CASSNVLLTDTQYF.

The gene calls are TRBV5-4 and TRBJ1-2; TRBD1 might be the D (5 bases). The CDR3 is 13 residues long. V was cut by 0 bases and J by 7 bases, with 10 bases left in between. Germline CDR1 SGHNT, CDR2 YYREEE (reference sequence). Here the CDR3 DNA reads TGTGCCAGCAGCTTGGCCGCGGGGGTTGGCTACACCTTC. This gives the protein CASSLAAGVGYTF.

This clone was seen just once. The chain is built from TRBV6-4 and TRBJ2-1; a possible D gene is TRBD2 (7 bases). The germline V and J ends were trimmed by 0 bases and 8 bases, with 14 bases remaining between them. Germline CDR1 reads MRHNA; CDR2 reads SNTAGT. This CDR3 spans 15 amino acids. The CDR3 reads CASSDSYGEGDEQFF. The CDR3 region has the DNA TGTGCCAGCAGTGACTCATACGGGGAGGGGGATGAGCAGTTCTTC.

V and J are TRBV5-6 and TRBJ2-5; 12 bases map to TRBD2. Germline-derived CDR1 and CDR2 are SGHDT and YYEEEE. The CDR3 contains 17 residues. J lost 4 bases, V lost 1 base, and 8 bases had no gene match. The CDR3 DNA sequence: TGTGCCAGCAGCTTGCGACTAGCGGGAGTAATCGGAGAGACCCAGTACTTC. It is translated as CASSLRLAGVIGETQYF.

V and J are TRBV19 and TRBJ2-1; D unclear. The CDR3 runs to 13 residues. V lost 3 bases and J 0 bases, leaving 3 bases between the germline ends. Germline V gene sequence: CDR1 LNHDA, CDR2 SQIVND (reference sequence). As DNA, the CDR3 is TGTGCCAGTAGTATTAGCTCCTACAATGAGCAGTTCTTC. Translation gives CASSISSYNEQFF.

CDR3 coding DNA: TGTGCCAGCAAGACTGCGGGGCGGCACGAGCAGTACTTC. Translated: CASKTAGRHEQYF. The chain recombines TRBV27 with TRBJ2-7; D might be TRBD2 (6 bases). Germline-derived CDR1 and CDR2 are MNHEY and SMNVEV (reference sequence). Trimming cost V 7 bases and J 5 bases, with 15 bases left between them. This CDR3 region has 13 residues.

The chain has TRBV28 and TRBJ1-1; 9 bases match TRBD1. V lost 6 bases, J lost 5 bases, and 13 bases stayed unmatched. The CDR3 is 16 residues long. In germline, CDR1 is MDHEN, CDR2 SYDVKM. CDR3: CASSPFRGQGSTEAFF. As DNA, the CDR3 is TGTGCCAGCAGCCCTTTCCGAGGACAGGGGAGTACTGAAGCTTTCTTT.

The J gene is TRBJ2-5, the V gene TRBV11-2; TRBD1 is a possible D gene (5 bases). Germline assignment: CDR1 SGHAT and CDR2 FQNNGV. The V end was cut by 1 base, the J end by 10 bases, with 7 bases between. The CDR3 loop spans 11 amino acids. The CDR3 coding sequence is TGTGCCAGCAGCTTAGGCCAGGGCCAGTACTTC. It specifies CASSLGQGQYF.

The rearrangement links TRBV27 to TRBJ2-1; weak D call: TRBD1 (6 bases). Germline lookup yields CDR1 MNHEY and CDR2 SMNVEV (reference sequence). V lost 6 bases, J lost 3 bases, and 15 bases lay in between. There are 15 residues in the CDR3. The CDR3 nucleotides read TGTGCCAGCAGCCCTAGGGGGTCAAACTACAATGAGCAGTTCTTC. This encodes CASSPRGSNYNEQFF.

In its sample, this clone was seen a few times. The rearrangement links TRBV19 to TRBJ1-2; D is possibly TRBD1 (6 bases). This CDR3 has 14 amino acids. Deletions cut 1 base from V and 2 bases from J, with 8 bases between. Germline V CDR1 and CDR2: LNHDA, SQIVND (reference sequence). The CDR3 DNA follows: TGTGCCAGTAGTATAGCAGGGGACAACTATGGCTACACCTTC. It yields the protein CASSIAGDNYGYTF.

The chain carries TRBV19 and TRBJ2-7; TRBD2 aligns across 12 bases. J gave up 3 bases and V 6 bases, and 6 bases lay outside the gene matches. This CDR3 is 15 amino acids long. The germline V gene has CDR1 LNHDA and CDR2 SQIVND (reference sequence). The CDR3 loop reads CASSELAGGRYEQYF. CDR3 nucleotides: TGTGCCAGTAGCGAACTAGCGGGAGGACGCTACGAGCAGTACTTC.

The chain combines TRBV6-5 with TRBJ1-1; D unresolved. Per the germline V gene, CDR1 is MNHEY and CDR2 is SVGAGI. V was shortened by 0 bases and J by 1 base, with 3 bases between the two germline ends. The CDR3 extends over 13 amino acids. CDR3 sequence reads: CASSYSSNTEAFF. The CDR3, as DNA: TGTGCCAGCAGTTACTCATCGAACACTGAAGCTTTCTTT.

The genes are TRBV7-6 and TRBJ2-7; D gene unclear. Germline loops: CDR1 SGHVS, CDR2 FNYEAQ. V lost 0 bases, J lost 1 base, and 10 bases lay in between. This CDR3 is 15 amino acids long. CDR3 region: CASSLALGSSYEQYF. CDR3 bases: TGTGCCAGCAGCTTAGCGCTGGGCTCTTCCTACGAGCAGTACTTC.

The chain carries TRBV5-1 and TRBJ1-2, with 7 positions matching TRBD1. Germline CDR1 and CDR2: SGHRS and YFSETQ. The V segment lost 4 bases and the J segment 4 bases; nucleotides outside the gene matches: 7. The CDR3 covers 14 residues. The CDR3, as DNA: TGCGCCAGCAGCCCACGGACAGGAACCTATGGCTACACCTTC. This codes for CASSPRTGTYGYTF.

This clone was observed once. The chain carries TRBV5-5 and TRBJ2-3; D gene ambiguous. The CDR3 is 14 residues long. CDR1 and CDR2 from the germline V gene are SGHKS and YYEKEE (reference sequence). The V gene lost 4 bases and the J gene lost 3 bases, with 12 bases spanning the gap. The CDR3 bases are TGTGCCAGCAGCCCTGAGACTCTAACAGATACGCAGTATTTT. Its protein product is CASSPETLTDTQYF.

This clone was observed a few times. The chain employs TRBV6-4 and TRBJ2-3, with 10 bases aligning to TRBD2. Germline V gene data show CDR1 as MRHNA and CDR2 as SNTAGT. The CDR3 runs to 16 residues. V was pared by 0 bases and J by 0 bases, with 0 bases of the junction left unmatched. For the CDR3, the DNA is TGTGCCAGCAGTGACTCGACTAGCGGGAGCACAGATACGCAGTATTTT. Its translation is CASSDSTSGSTDTQYF.

The rearrangement links TRBV11-3 to TRBJ2-3; 8 nucleotides align to TRBD1. The germline gives CDR1 SGHNT, CDR2 YENEEA. Trimming at V came to 5 bases and at J to 6 bases, leaving 13 bases not matched to a gene. This CDR3 is built from 16 residues. CDR3 sequence: CASSKWTGSLSDTQYF. CDR3 nucleotides: TGTGCCAGCAGCAAGTGGACAGGGTCCCTCTCTGATACGCAGTATTTT. Full variable domain (missing parts from reference TRBV11-3 and TRBJ2-3): EAGVVQSPRYKIIEKKQPVAFWCNPISGHNTLYWYLQNLGQGPELLIRYENEEAVDDSQLPKDRFSAERLKGVDSTLKIQPAELGDSAVYLCASSKWTGSLSDTQYFGPGTRLTVL.

The V gene is TRBV6-1, the J gene TRBJ2-1; the D is unclear. Germline CDR1 MNHNS, CDR2 SASEGT. Deletions cut 1 base from V and 5 bases from J, with 12 bases between. The CDR3 runs to 15 residues. The CDR3 region has the DNA TGTGCCAGCAGTGAAGACTACGACTTGAACAATGAGCAGTTCTTC. It encodes CASSEDYDLNNEQFF.

V and J are TRBV5-1 and TRBJ2-7; 8 nucleotides match TRBD1. J was trimmed by 5 bases and V by 3 bases; bases with no gene match: 4. The V gene's germline CDR1 is SGHRS and CDR2 YFSETQ. There are 13 residues in the CDR3. The CDR3 DNA sequence: TGCGCCAGCAGCTGGACAGGGCGGGACGAGCAGTACTTC. Translation: CASSWTGRDEQYF.

This clone was counted a single time. The chain carries TRBV4-1 and TRBJ1-5, with D perhaps TRBD1 (5 bases). Trimming removed 3 bases at V and 7 bases at J, with 10 bases between. The CDR3 sequence is 13 residues long. CDR1 is MGHRA, CDR2 YSYEKL, per germline. The CDR3 sequence is CASSHGGRQPQHF. As DNA, the CDR3 is TGCGCCAGCAGCCACGGGGGTCGGCAGCCCCAGCATTTT.

The gene calls are TRBV4-1 and TRBJ2-1; the match to TRBD2 covers 11 bases. The CDR3 spans 17 residues. Germline trimming cut 5 bases from V and 4 bases from J; bases unmatched to any gene: 10. The germline gives CDR1 MGHRA, CDR2 YSYEKL. CDR3 bases: TGCGCCAGCAGCTCTCCGACTAGCGGGACGACTTACAATGAGCAGTTCTTC. The encoded protein is CASSSPTSGTTYNEQFF.

This chain connects TRBV27 to TRBJ2-1; D is unresolved. The germline V and J ends were trimmed by 4 bases and 5 bases, with 9 bases remaining between them. Germline CDR1 and CDR2: MNHEY and SMNVEV (reference sequence). The CDR3 totals 13 residues. The CDR3 loop reads CASSSGINNEQFF. Written as DNA, the CDR3 is TGTGCCAGCAGTTCGGGTATAAACAATGAGCAGTTCTTC.

This clone was seen once. This sequence joins TRBV9 and TRBJ2-2; D uncertain. This CDR3 has 17 residues. Germline V CDR1 and CDR2: SGDLS, YYNGEE. Trimming took off 3 bases at V and 0 bases at J, with 15 bases between the two ends. CDR3 protein: CASSGSSYKANTGELFF. In DNA form, the CDR3 reads TGTGCCAGCAGCGGTTCCAGTTACAAGGCGAACACCGGGGAGCTGTTTTTT.

This sequence joins TRBV4-1 and TRBJ2-7; no clear D. The V end was cut by 3 bases, the J end by 4 bases, with 13 bases between. Germline CDR1 is MGHRA and CDR2 is YSYEKL. The CDR3 covers 14 residues. CDR3 region: CASSQGSLSYEQYF. CDR3 bases: TGCGCCAGCAGCCAGGGAAGCCTCAGTTACGAGCAGTACTTC.